These 4 T cell receptor beta chains originate from one sample sequenced in a study of T-cell memory formation after mild COVID-19. A single record per CDR3 protein comes from TCRdb applying MiXCR to the 5' RACE reads. Of roughly 150,000 distinct CDR3 sequences listed, approximately 14% are singletons. The specimen was PBMCs or a T cell subset sorted from them (not recorded which). These receptors originate from an adult woman who had mild COVID-19 (a few samples of this study predate the infection). Cell type and time point are not known.

The V call is TRBV7-2, the J call TRBJ2-3; TRBD2 might be the D (7 bases). Germline V gene lookup returns CDR1 SGHTA and CDR2 FQGNSA. V was cut by 1 base and J by 1 base, with 15 bases left in between. The CDR3 totals 17 residues. CDR3 loop: CASSLGGGGRRTDTQYF. CDR3 sequence (DNA): TGTGCCAGCAGCTTAGGGGGGGGCGGGAGACGCACAGATACGCAGTATTTT.

This clonotype was observed a handful of times. The V and J genes are TRBV20-1 and TRBJ2-3; the D is unclear. CDR3 size: 15 residues. The ends were cut back, 5 bases at V and 0 bases at J, with 15 bases in the middle. Germline assignment: CDR1 DFQATT and CDR2 SNEGSKA (reference sequence). The CDR3 loop is CSAPALDLSTDTQYF. In DNA, the CDR3 is TGCAGTGCTCCCGCTTTAGATCTTAGCACAGATACGCAGTATTTT.

The genes are TRBV21-1 and TRBJ1-5. TRBV21-1 represents a pseudogene. The CDR3 has 15 amino acids. DNA of the CDR3: TGTGCCAGCAGCCGTCTTGGGGATAGCAATCAGCCCCAGCATTTT. It translates to CASSRLGDSNQPQHF.

V usage is TRBV3-1 and J usage is TRBJ2-1, with D tentatively TRBD1 or TRBD2 (6 bases each). The germline V gene encodes CDR1 LGHDT and CDR2 YNNKEL (reference sequence). The V end lost 5 bases, the J end lost 12 bases, and 11 bases lay between the germline ends. The CDR3 spans 11 residues. The CDR3 DNA reads as TGTGCCAGCAGCGAACAGGGAGGGCAGTTCTTC. Its protein product is CASSEQGGQFF.